The source of this T cell receptor beta chain is a study of CD8+ T cells in alopecia areata. Germline V gives CDR1 SQVTM, CDR2 ANQGSEA. The CDR3 is 15 amino acids. With V trimmed by 1 base and J by 6 bases, 7 bases remained unmatched. Stated treatment: oral pan-JAK inhibitor, 5-10 mg twice daily. Peripheral blood and lesional scalp punch biopsies were taken from alopecia areata patients. RNA extraction was followed by reverse transcription into cDNA, which acted as the sequencing template. Generated by immunoSEQ multiplex PCR, the TCRdb table keeps only in-frame clones and is missing some. The table shows under 200,000 clones, with approximately 65% occurring only once. This clone was seen a few times.

The starting material was CD4+ T cells sorted from blood, obtained at week 4, from a patient treated with tofacitinib. This clonotype was obtained from a human donor with alopecia areata. The gene calls are TRBV29-1 and TRBJ2-2, with TRBD1 matching 8 bases. The DNA for the CDR3 is TGCAGCGTTGAAGGCCGGGGACAGGCGCCCGGGGAGCTGTTTTTT. Translated, it gives CSVEGRGQAPGELFF.